This T cell receptor (beta chain) was found in a study of cytomegalovirus exposure and HLA in healthy donors (dated by TCRdb to between 2016 and 2019). Regarding the research as a whole: An earlier analysis of approximately 600 of the donors reported more than 250 Gb of sequence data and approximately 110 million unique TCR beta sequences from 150 million to 200 million T cells. About 310 gigabases of sequencing data and 70 million to 85 million unique TCR sequences were included in an early release covering about 600 HLA-typed donors. Of the roughly 400 genotyped donors, over 65% fell in the genetic ancestry cluster associated with self-reported Caucasian donors. The aim of the study was to test whether cataloging public T cell receptors could identify signatures of past pathogen exposure. The study profiled the T cell repertoires of 500 to 800 subjects by immunosequencing and related them to cytomegalovirus serostatus. Along with the roughly 700-subject first cohort, a separate validation cohort of around 110 different subjects was used. To predict cytomegalovirus infection status, the study combined high-throughput TCR immunosequencing, statistical association of individual TCRs with disease status, and machine learning. A later analysis re-examined previously published TCR beta repertoires from hundreds of donors and added high-resolution HLA genotyping to investigate patterns of TCR occurrence. In the later analysis, no new phenotypic data were used to find candidate immune exposures; instead, reliance was placed on TCR beta sequences and their occurrence across donors. To decide whether each TCR beta V gene segment behaved as functional or pseudogenic, an earlier analysis of fewer than 750 of the donors relied on high-throughput TCR beta sequencing. Donor age, sex, ethnicity and CMV serostatus were compiled alongside the repertoire data. A later genetic analysis took genome-wide SNP genotypes for about 55% of the roughly 700 donors and used that subset as a discovery cohort. All discovery cohort repertoires had been generated on a single sequencing platform. Class I and class II HLA loci were covered by the typing at four-digit resolution. The number of typed donors differed by locus: roughly 620-640 for A, B, C, DRB1 and DQB1; roughly 510 for DQA1; around 580 for DPA1; and 400 to 480 for DPB1. Because of strong linkage in the cohort, roughly five DR-DQ haplotypes were treated as single units for association and clustering. Among 350 to 400 genotyped donors of the cohort, an average of approximately 250,000 unique TCR beta nucleotide sequences were sequenced per donor, roughly 20% of them non-productive.

The cohort was made up of approximately 700 healthy bone marrow donors. Cohort members were all nominally healthy when sampled, although unrecorded immune exposures were likely present. The donor was CMV seropositive and was included in the group of 300 or so seropositive cohort members. A peripheral blood sample was collected from each donor, and TCR beta sequencing was performed on peripheral blood mononuclear cells. The Qiagen DNeasy Blood Extraction Kit was used to extract genomic DNA from the blood cell samples. Library prep was done by the immunoSEQ multiplex PCR assay. A mixture of 60 forward primers for TCR Vbeta segments and 13 reverse primers for TCR Jbeta segments was used in the multiplex PCR. The CDR3 region of rearranged TCR beta genes was amplified from genomic DNA by a multiplex PCR assay. The Illumina HiSeq System was used to sequence the amplified TCR beta libraries as 87-base-pair reads. The original methods were these. Across the roughly 700 repertoires, a later analysis counted about 81 million unique TCR beta chains, 9.5 million to 12 million of which were shared by at least two donors. To remove PCR and sequencing errors, raw reads were error-corrected and collapsed into unique sequences using a nearest-neighbor algorithm that merged closely related sequences. To assign V, D and J gene segments, CDR3 sequences were aligned to IMGT reference sequences. For a sequence to be retained, at least a six-nucleotide match to both a V gene segment and a J gene segment was required. A rearrangement counted as productive if the CDR3 had no stop codons and remained in frame with V and J, and every other rearrangement counted as non-productive. Following IMGT convention, CDR3 was defined as the stretch from the second conserved V-encoded cysteine up to the conserved J-encoded phenylalanine. The earlier analysis of roughly 590 of the donors excluded any sequence lacking an unambiguous match to a single V gene segment. In an earlier analysis of a few hundred of the donors, V segments were called functional above 56.7% productive rearrangements and were called segregating when the between-donor standard deviation exceeded 5%. A statistical classification framework was built to diagnose cytomegalovirus status from the catalog of TCR beta chain sequences. In a later analysis, TCR nucleotide sequences were compared against IMGT/GENE-DB human TR gene sequences so that V and J genes could be assigned. The TCRdist pipeline was used in a later analysis to assign CDR3 sequences and most-parsimonious VDJ recombination scenarios. In a later analysis, each TCR beta chain was defined by its CDR3 amino acid sequence together with its V-gene family, and reads lacking a unique V-gene family were excluded. As a way to deal with suspected cross-contamination and a sequencing artifact, a later analysis dropped 450 to 600 nucleotide sequences that were highly shared and had low generation probability. In a later analysis, a clonal expansion index was calculated for each public chain from normalized within-repertoire ranks of inferred template counts. In a later analysis, generation probabilities were computed using a VDJ recombination model fitted to out-of-frame rearrangements, and the results were checked against IGoR. In a later analysis, hypergeometric tests were used to score TCR-TCR, TCR-HLA and TCR-CMV co-occurrence, with a repertoire-size bias correction applied to TCR pairs. To estimate false discovery rates, a later analysis permuted the HLA or CMV assignments 20 times. A later analysis grouped co-occurring TCRs with DBSCAN, adding TCRdist sequence similarity when clustering within HLA-allele-positive subsets. Repertoires with fewer than 30,000 or more than 120,000 public chains were left out of co-occurrence clustering, as were about five repertoires with anomalous nucleotide sharing. TCRdb obtained this table from immuneACCESS and retained in-frame rearrangements with V and J assigned. These tables miss some clones; where compared with another copy, unresolved V genes account for less than half of the shortfall, and the remainder is unexplained. For V, J and clone size, that table is used; D and trimming come from the DNA. The sample yields around 88,000 clones; 60% to 80% were counted once. The ten largest make up approximately 7% of the sample.

To note about this clone: Its specific antigen is unknown. Qualities for individual bases were not recorded, and no much larger clone is one base off.

The CDR1 and CDR2 encoded by the germline V gene are SGHVS and FNYEAQ. The CDR3 covers 16 residues, taking in both the cysteine and the phenylalanine. Only the CDR3 region is kept as DNA, spanning 48 bases read in frame from base 1. Trimmed from V: 5 bases; trimmed from J: 3 bases; junction bases lacking a gene match: 13. What the work shows at the level of the full study, not this receptor alone: Assigning TCR associations to individual alleles was difficult when HLA alleles, especially DR and DQ, strongly co-occurred. Because counts were too low, seventeen rarely observed V segments, including chromosome 9 orphons, were left out of the earlier analysis of 587 of the donors. Only TCR beta chains were sequenced in this cohort, and the absence of alpha or paired-chain data limited detectable features. In a later analysis, around 15,000 TCR beta sequences were associated with specific HLA alleles at a false discovery rate of 0.05. Immune exposure information for the cohort was limited to CMV serostatus. In an earlier analysis of approximately 590 of the donors, most TCR beta V segments appeared in productive rearrangements about 87% or about 30% of the time, broadly matching IMGT annotations. In both the original and validation cohorts, the classifier was reported to diagnose cytomegalovirus status with high specificity and sensitivity. According to a later analysis, parvovirus B19, influenza, CMV and Epstein-Barr virus appeared linked to several top co-occurrence clusters. In the study, around 160 TCR beta chains were listed as associated with cytomegalovirus. A later genetic analysis associated a missense DCLRE1C variant with V-gene and J-gene trimming of TCR beta chains, and an independent cohort replicated the association. A group of highly shared sequence variants was considered likely to be a technical artifact of the sequencing pipeline. Because HLA typing was missing for some donors at each locus, association tests included only the typed subset. According to the authors, the approach could potentially be generalized to other disease states and immunological phenotypes. Presence/absence analyses assumed roughly uniform sequencing depth across donors, an assumption that may not hold. A later analysis found that most CMV-associated TCR beta chains appeared HLA-restricted, with HLA associations seemingly driven largely by CMV exposure. While some public TCRs were present in many individuals, most TCR sequences turned up only very rarely across donors. A further reported finding was that TCR beta sequences accurately predicted the HLA-A and HLA-B alleles for most subjects in the first cohort. Linkage disequilibrium might explain the correlated functional status among segregating V segments, but an unknown experimental factor could not be ruled out. Three of the identified cytomegalovirus-associated TCR beta chains were confirmed in vitro to be specific for cytomegalovirus antigens. In a later analysis, the rate of TCR association differed among HLA loci, with DRB1 alleles having the most associated TCRs and HLA-C alleles having the fewest. A later analysis found that HLA-associated TCR beta chains were more clonally expanded and had lower generation probabilities than equally common non-associated chains. Some IMGT-functional V segments, including TRBV6-2 and TRBV6-3, could not be told apart with the 87-base-pair reads, so those segments were excluded. According to a later genetic analysis, donors in an Asian-associated ancestry cluster had fewer N-insertions in productive TCRs than the approximately 710-donor mean.

Sequencing was performed on PBMCs. The sequence came from a man between 45 and 60 years old in good health and CMV-seropositive. The V and J genes are TRBV7-6 and TRBJ2-7, with TRBD1 matching 7 junction bases. The CDR3 region: CASSPKQGQQVYEQYF. The DNA reads TGTGCCAGCAGCCCCAAACAGGGACAGCAGGTCTACGAGCAGTACTTC.